This T cell receptor beta chain emerged from a study of regulatory T cells in long-lasting Graves disease. This clonotype was counted between two and nine times. Time point in this sample: persistent/refractory GD, antithyroid drugs over 5 years with positive TRAb. TCR sequences were obtained from RNA taken from PBMCs. This CDR3 is 13 amino acids long. V lost 6 bases, J lost 8 bases, and 9 bases stayed unmatched. From germline, CDR1 is MNHEY and CDR2 SMNVEV (reference sequence). Building the TCR beta libraries relied on iRepertoire HTBI primers, and CDR3 regions underwent Arm-PCR. TCRdb reprocessed the multiplex PCR reads via MiXCR and lists one record per CDR3 protein. The sample has about 290,000 distinct CDR3 sequences, under 25% seen once.

The input for sequencing was peripheral blood mononuclear cells (PBMCs), taken when the disease was refractory, from a patient treated with antithyroid drugs. The rearrangement links TRBV27 to TRBJ1-2; TRBD1 matches at 7 bases. This receptor was taken from a female donor with Graves disease. CDR3 in DNA: TGTGCCAGCAGCGTTACTACAGGGGAGGGCTACACCTTC. It encodes CASSVTTGEGYTF.